Listed below are T cell receptor beta chains from one sample, sequenced in a study of blood T cell repertoires in COVID-19. Only in-frame clones appear in the TCRdb table, and some are missing; sequencing was by immunoSEQ multiplex PCR. The sample has 200,000 or so clones, around 79% seen once. Material: peripheral blood. The source is a man aged 60 to 69 with active or convalescent COVID-19. Each CDR3 is given with its conserved first and last residue. The order of the fields is D gene, V gene, clone size, J gene, CDR3 DNA, CDR3 protein. A D gene is named only where the DNA matches it firmly. Clone size is shown for a subset of rows, as once, few, many or a class of expanded clone.

D: TRBD1
V: TRBV19
size: .
J: TRBJ1-2
DNA: TGTGCCAGCCACGGCCGGGACAGGGGGTATGGCTACACCTTC
CDR3: CASHGRDRGYGYTF

D: .
V: TRBV5-8
size: .
J: TRBJ2-4
DNA: TGTGCCAGCAGCCGACTAGGGGTCGGAAAAAACATTCAGTACTTC
CDR3: CASSRLGVGKNIQYF

D: TRBD1
V: TRBV6-5
size: .
J: TRBJ1-1
DNA: TGTGCCAGCATGGACAGGGGCAACACGGAAGCTTTCTTT
CDR3: CASMDRGNTEAFF

D: TRBD1
V: TRBV2
size: few
J: TRBJ1-1
DNA: TGTGCCAGCAGGGGGGACAGGAACACTGAAGCTTTCTTT
CDR3: CASRGDRNTEAFF

D: .
V: TRBV27
size: .
J: TRBJ2-7
DNA: TGTGCCAGCAGAACTGCCCAGGCCTACGAGCAGTACTTC
CDR3: CASRTAQAYEQYF

D: .
V: TRBV3-1/TRBV3-2
size: once
J: TRBJ2-5
DNA: TGTGCCAGCAGCCAATGGGGGCGGGAGGAGACCCAGTACTTC
CDR3: CASSQWGREETQYF

D: TRBD1
V: TRBV10-3
size: .
J: TRBJ1-4
DNA: TGTGCCATCAGTGACTCGCCGCACAGGGGGGATGAAAAACTGTTTTTT
CDR3: CAISDSPHRGDEKLFF

D: TRBD1
V: TRBV5-1
size: .
J: TRBJ2-2
DNA: TGCGCCAGCAGCTTAGCGCGGACAGGGGGTGACACCGGGGAGCTGTTTTTT
CDR3: CASSLARTGGDTGELFF

D: TRBD2
V: TRBV9
size: once
J: TRBJ2-1
DNA: TGTGCCACCAGTGCAAGCGGGAGCTCCTACAATGAGCAGTTCTTC
CDR3: CATSASGSSYNEQFF

D: .
V: TRBV20-1
size: .
J: TRBJ2-7
DNA: TGCAGTGCAGGCGGGGGCTCAAGGCAGTACTTC
CDR3: CSAGGGSRQYF

D: .
V: TRBV27
size: .
J: TRBJ2-1
DNA: TGTGCCAGCAGTTTAGACTCGCAGTCCTACAATGAGCAGTTCTTC
CDR3: CASSLDSQSYNEQFF

D: TRBD1
V: TRBV5-1
size: .
J: TRBJ2-3
DNA: TGCGCCAGCAGCCCCCCCGGGACAGGGGCCACAGATACGCAGTATTTT
CDR3: CASSPPGTGATDTQYF

D: .
V: TRBV27
size: .
J: TRBJ2-7
DNA: TGTGCCAGCACACTTGGCGGGGGCGGCGAGCAGTACTTC
CDR3: CASTLGGGGEQYF

D: .
V: TRBV3-1/TRBV3-2
size: .
J: TRBJ1-6
DNA: TGTGCCAGCAGCCCCCGGGACTCCAATAATTCACCCCTCCACTTT
CDR3: CASSPRDSNNSPLHF

D: TRBD1
V: TRBV5-5
size: few
J: TRBJ1-5
DNA: TGTGCCAGCAGCTCAGACAGGGATCAGCCCCAGCATTTT
CDR3: CASSSDRDQPQHF

D: .
V: TRBV6-6
size: .
J: TRBJ2-5
DNA: TGTGCCAGCAGTTACTCGTCAGCGGCCCAGTACTTC
CDR3: CASSYSSAAQYF

D: .
V: TRBV6-1
size: .
J: TRBJ1-3
DNA: TGTGCCAGCAGTGTAGCCGCCGGGAACTCTGGAAACACCATATATTTT
CDR3: CASSVAAGNSGNTIYF

D: .
V: TRBV28
size: .
J: TRBJ1-3
DNA: TGTGCCAGCAGCCCTAGCGGCAGTCGGCCTGGAAACACCATATATTTT
CDR3: CASSPSGSRPGNTIYF

D: .
V: TRBV3-1/TRBV3-2
size: .
J: TRBJ2-7
DNA: TGTGCCAGCAGCCAGAGTCACGAGCAGTACTTC
CDR3: CASSQSHEQYF

D: TRBD2
V: TRBV10-3
size: .
J: TRBJ2-1
DNA: TGTGCCATCAGTCCGTCCAGCGGGAGGGTCGATGAGCAGTTCTTC
CDR3: CAISPSSGRVDEQFF

D: TRBD2
V: TRBV5-1
size: .
J: TRBJ2-1
DNA: TGCGCCAGCAGCTCCCCGGGACTAGCGGGAGGGATGGGATACAATGAGCAGTTCTTC
CDR3: CASSSPGLAGGMGYNEQFF

D: TRBD2
V: TRBV19
size: .
J: TRBJ2-1
DNA: TGTGCCAGTACTAGACTAGCGGGAAGGGGACGGAATGAGCAGTTCTTC
CDR3: CASTRLAGRGRNEQFF

D: TRBD1
V: TRBV7-6
size: few
J: TRBJ1-2
DNA: TGTGCCAGCAGGACAGGGGGGGGAGGCTACACCTTC
CDR3: CASRTGGGGYTF

D: .
V: TRBV29-1
size: .
J: TRBJ1-4
DNA: TGCAGCGTTGAAGGGGGCGCGGAGGGTGAAAAACTGTTTTTT
CDR3: CSVEGGAEGEKLFF

D: .
V: TRBV6-5
size: .
J: TRBJ1-4
DNA: TGTGCCAGCACCCCACAGGGAGTGTCTGAAAAACTGTTTTTT
CDR3: CASTPQGVSEKLFF

D: .
V: TRBV5-4
size: few
J: TRBJ2-7
DNA: TGTGCCAGCAGCTTGGACCGGGTGACAGACGAGCAGTACTTC
CDR3: CASSLDRVTDEQYF

D: TRBD1
V: TRBV18
size: .
J: TRBJ1-1
DNA: TGTGCCAGCTCACCAGGGCAGGGGGCAGGGAACACTGAAGCTTTCTTT
CDR3: CASSPGQGAGNTEAFF

D: TRBD1
V: TRBV4-1
size: .
J: TRBJ2-5
DNA: TGCGCCAGCAGCGACCCCGCAGACAGGGGGCTGGAGACCCAGTACTTC
CDR3: CASSDPADRGLETQYF

D: .
V: TRBV5-1
size: once
J: TRBJ2-1
DNA: TGCGCCAGCAGCTTGGAGGTAGCGGACAATGAGCAGTTCTTC
CDR3: CASSLEVADNEQFF

D: .
V: TRBV18
size: .
J: TRBJ1-5
DNA: TGTGCCAGCTCACAGGACTACGGCAATCAGCCCCAGCATTTT
CDR3: CASSQDYGNQPQHF

D: .
V: TRBV7-2
size: .
J: TRBJ1-6
DNA: TGTGCCAGCAGCTTAGGGGCTTCACCCCTCCACTTT
CDR3: CASSLGASPLHF

D: .
V: TRBV5-4
size: few
J: TRBJ2-1
DNA: TGTGCCAGCAGCTTGGAATCGTCCAATGAGCAGTTCTTC
CDR3: CASSLESSNEQFF

D: TRBD2
V: TRBV7-9
size: .
J: TRBJ2-1
DNA: TGTGCCAGCAGCCGTTCGGGGGGAGATGAGCAGTTCTTC
CDR3: CASSRSGGDEQFF

D: TRBD2
V: TRBV7-2
size: .
J: TRBJ2-1
DNA: TGTGCCAGCAGCTTAGGGAGCGGGAGATTTTACAATGAGCAGTTCTTC
CDR3: CASSLGSGRFYNEQFF

D: .
V: TRBV29-1
size: .
J: TRBJ2-5
DNA: TGCAGCGTTGAAGCAGGGTACCAAGAGACCCAGTACTTC
CDR3: CSVEAGYQETQYF

D: TRBD2
V: TRBV30
size: .
J: TRBJ2-2
DNA: TGTGCCTCCGAGGGACTAGCAGTCACCGGGGAGCTGTTTTTT
CDR3: CASEGLAVTGELFF

D: .
V: TRBV19
size: .
J: TRBJ2-7
DNA: TGTGCCAGTAGTGTAAACTACGAGCAGTACTTC
CDR3: CASSVNYEQYF

D: .
V: TRBV5-1
size: .
J: TRBJ1-4
DNA: TGCGCCAGCAGCTTGGACAGGGTGAATGAAAAACTGTTTTTT
CDR3: CASSLDRVNEKLFF

D: TRBD1
V: TRBV5-1
size: few
J: TRBJ1-2
DNA: TGCGCCAGCGGGGACAGGGATACCGTGGACCATGGCTACACCTTC
CDR3: CASGDRDTVDHGYTF

D: .
V: TRBV29-1
size: once
J: TRBJ2-2
DNA: TGCAGCGTCAAGAGGGAGTTCGGGTCAGGGGAGCTGTTTTTT
CDR3: CSVKREFGSGELFF

D: TRBD1
V: TRBV28
size: many
J: TRBJ2-7
DNA: TGTGCCAGCAACCGACAGGGGAATTCCTACGAGCAGTACTTC
CDR3: CASNRQGNSYEQYF

D: .
V: TRBV4-3
size: .
J: TRBJ2-7
DNA: TGCGCCAGCAGCCAAGGTGCCCTTCCCGCGGGGACCTACGAGCAGTACTTC
CDR3: CASSQGALPAGTYEQYF

D: .
V: TRBV6-4
size: .
J: TRBJ2-1
DNA: TGTGCCAGCAGTCGGGAGATATTCGGTAATGAGCAGTTCTTC
CDR3: CASSREIFGNEQFF

D: .
V: TRBV28
size: once
J: TRBJ2-5
DNA: TGTGCCAGCAGATACTCCCAGGGGGGAGAGACCCAGTACTTC
CDR3: CASRYSQGGETQYF

D: TRBD1
V: TRBV18
size: .
J: TRBJ1-4
DNA: TGTGCCAGCTCACGAGACAGGGTCGCTAATGAAAAACTGTTTTTT
CDR3: CASSRDRVANEKLFF

D: TRBD1
V: TRBV6-2/TRBV6-3
size: .
J: TRBJ1-5
DNA: TGTGCCAGCAGTCACACCGGGACAGGGGGACAGCCCCAGCATTTT
CDR3: CASSHTGTGGQPQHF

D: TRBD2
V: TRBV7-2
size: few
J: TRBJ2-7
DNA: TGTGCCAGCAGCTCATCCGGGACTAGTTTCTACGAGCAGTACTTC
CDR3: CASSSSGTSFYEQYF

D: .
V: TRBV27
size: .
J: TRBJ2-7
DNA: TGTGCCAGCAGTTTGGGGACATTAGGGGACGAGCAGTACTTC
CDR3: CASSLGTLGDEQYF

D: .
V: TRBV9
size: .
J: TRBJ2-1
DNA: TGTGCCAGCAGCGTAGCATCCTACAATGAGCAGTTCTTC
CDR3: CASSVASYNEQFF

D: TRBD1
V: TRBV5-4
size: .
J: TRBJ2-1
DNA: TGTGCCAGCAGCCAACCGGGACAGGGCTACAATGAGCAGTTCTTC
CDR3: CASSQPGQGYNEQFF

D: .
V: TRBV7-6
size: .
J: TRBJ1-4
DNA: TGTGCCAGCAGCTTAGCACAGGGAACTAATGAAAAACTGTTTTTT
CDR3: CASSLAQGTNEKLFF

D: .
V: TRBV14
size: .
J: TRBJ1-3
DNA: TGTGCCAGCAGCCAAGATCTACGATCAGGGTGGGACTCTGGAAACACCATATATTTT
CDR3: CASSQDLRSGWDSGNTIYF

D: .
V: TRBV5-4
size: .
J: TRBJ2-1
DNA: TGTGCCAGCAGCTTGGGTCAGCGCCTTGAGCAGTTCTTC
CDR3: CASSLGQRLEQFF

D: .
V: TRBV6-5
size: .
J: TRBJ2-7
DNA: TGTGCCAGCAGGGACTCGTCCTACGAGCAGTACTTC
CDR3: CASRDSSYEQYF

D: .
V: TRBV28
size: few
J: TRBJ1-1
DNA: TGTGCCAGCAGTTTGCCGGGGATGTACACTGAAGCTTTCTTT
CDR3: CASSLPGMYTEAFF